This TCR beta chain derives from a study of blood T cell repertoires in COVID-19. Study as a whole: Samples taken during acute and convalescent COVID-19 were collected in the United States, Italy and Spain.

This clone came up a few times. Some clones are missing from TCRdb's copy, which holds only in-frame ones; the method was immunoSEQ multiplex PCR. The data contain 180,000 or so clones, roughly 84% of them seen just once; the ten biggest clones take up about 14%. The sequenced material came from peripheral blood. This TCR was recovered from a woman in her seventies with COVID-19, enrolled during active disease.

As DNA, the CDR3 is TGTGCCAGCAGCTTAAATGCAGGCGGGGCCCAGCATTTT. It codes for CASSLNAGGAQHF. The rearrangement uses TRBV7-3 and TRBJ1-5; D is uncertain. This CDR3 has 13 amino acids. Germline V lookup: CDR1 SGHTA, CDR2 FQGTGA. The V gene lost 1 base and the J gene lost 11 bases, with 12 bases spanning the gap.